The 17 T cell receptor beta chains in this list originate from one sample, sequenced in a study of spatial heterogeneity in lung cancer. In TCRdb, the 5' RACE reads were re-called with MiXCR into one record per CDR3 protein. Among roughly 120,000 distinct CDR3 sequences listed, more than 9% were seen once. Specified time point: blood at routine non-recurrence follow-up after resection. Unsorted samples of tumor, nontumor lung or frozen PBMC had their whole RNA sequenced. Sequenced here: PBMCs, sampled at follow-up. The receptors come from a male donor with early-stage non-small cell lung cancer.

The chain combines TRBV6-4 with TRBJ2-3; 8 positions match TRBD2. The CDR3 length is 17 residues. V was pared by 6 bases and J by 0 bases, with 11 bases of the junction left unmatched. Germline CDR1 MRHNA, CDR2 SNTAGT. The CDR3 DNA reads TGTGCCAGCAGCGCCCATTCTAGCGGGCCTAGCACAGATACGCAGTATTTT. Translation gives CASSAHSSGPSTDTQYF.

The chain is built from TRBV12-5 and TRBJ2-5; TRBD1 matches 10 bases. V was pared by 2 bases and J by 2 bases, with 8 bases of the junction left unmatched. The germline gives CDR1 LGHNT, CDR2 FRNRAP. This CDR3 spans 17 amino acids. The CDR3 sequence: CASGLPGQGEIQETQYF. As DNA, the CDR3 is TGTGCTAGTGGTTTGCCCGGACAGGGGGAAATACAAGAGACCCAGTACTTC.

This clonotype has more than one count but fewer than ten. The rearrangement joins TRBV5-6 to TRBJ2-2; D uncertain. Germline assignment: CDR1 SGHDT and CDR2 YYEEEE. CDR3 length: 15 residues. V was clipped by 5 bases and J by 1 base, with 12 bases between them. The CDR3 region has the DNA TGTGCCAGCAGTTTTAGGTGGGAGAACACCGGGGAGCTGTTTTTT. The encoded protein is CASSFRWENTGELFF.

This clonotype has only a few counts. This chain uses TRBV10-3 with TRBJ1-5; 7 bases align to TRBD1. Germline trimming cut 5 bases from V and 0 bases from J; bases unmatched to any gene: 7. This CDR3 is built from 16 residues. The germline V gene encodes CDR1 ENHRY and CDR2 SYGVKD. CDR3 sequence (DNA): TGTGCCATCAGTAAAGAGGGACAGAATAGCAATCAGCCCCAGCATTTT. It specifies CAISKEGQNSNQPQHF.

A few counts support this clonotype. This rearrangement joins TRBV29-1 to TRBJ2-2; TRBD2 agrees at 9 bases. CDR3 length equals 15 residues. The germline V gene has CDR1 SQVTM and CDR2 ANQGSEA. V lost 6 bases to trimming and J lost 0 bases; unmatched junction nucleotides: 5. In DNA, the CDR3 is TGCAGCGTGGGCCGCGGGGGGGCGAACACCGGGGAGCTGTTTTTT. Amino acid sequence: CSVGRGGANTGELFF.

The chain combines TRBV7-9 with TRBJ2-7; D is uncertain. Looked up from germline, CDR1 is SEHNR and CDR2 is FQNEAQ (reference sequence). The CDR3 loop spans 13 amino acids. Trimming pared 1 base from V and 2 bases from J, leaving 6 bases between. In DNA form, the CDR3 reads TGTGCCAGCAGCTTAGTCGCGACCTACGAGCAGTACTTC. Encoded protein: CASSLVATYEQYF.

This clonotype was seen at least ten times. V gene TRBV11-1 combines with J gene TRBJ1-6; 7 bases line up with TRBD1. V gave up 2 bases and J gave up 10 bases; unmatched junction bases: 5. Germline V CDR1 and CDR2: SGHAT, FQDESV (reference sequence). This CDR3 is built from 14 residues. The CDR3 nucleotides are TGTGCCAGCAGCTTAAGCAGGGGGAGGTCACCCCTCCACTTT. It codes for CASSLSRGRSPLHF.

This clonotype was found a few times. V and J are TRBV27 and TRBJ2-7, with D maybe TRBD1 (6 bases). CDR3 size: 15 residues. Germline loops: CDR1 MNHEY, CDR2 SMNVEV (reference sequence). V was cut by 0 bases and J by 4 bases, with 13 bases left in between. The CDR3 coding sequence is TGTGCCAGCAGTTTATCGGGACAAAGTGGGTACGAGCAGTACTTC. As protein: CASSLSGQSGYEQYF.

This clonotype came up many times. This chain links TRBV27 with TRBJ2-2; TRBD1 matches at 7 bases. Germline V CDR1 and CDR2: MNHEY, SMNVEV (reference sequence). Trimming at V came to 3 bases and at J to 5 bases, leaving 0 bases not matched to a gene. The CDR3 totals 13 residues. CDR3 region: CASSLTGTGELFF. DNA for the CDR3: TGTGCCAGCAGTTTGACAGGGACCGGGGAGCTGTTTTTT.

CDR3 residues: CASSWPGQRPYEQYF. The CDR3 DNA reads TGTGCCAGCAGTTGGCCGGGACAGCGACCCTACGAGCAGTACTTC. The chain has TRBV28 and TRBJ2-7, with 7 bases fitting TRBD1. Germline trimming cut 4 bases from V and 2 bases from J; bases unmatched to any gene: 8. The CDR3 contains 15 residues. Germline-derived CDR1 and CDR2 are MDHEN and SYDVKM.

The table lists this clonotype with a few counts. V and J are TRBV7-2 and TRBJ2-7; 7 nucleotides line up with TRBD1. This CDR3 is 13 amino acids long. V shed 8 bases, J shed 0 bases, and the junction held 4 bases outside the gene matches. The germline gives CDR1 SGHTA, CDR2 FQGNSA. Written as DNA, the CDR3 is TGTGCCAGCTGCCGGGACAGCTCCTACGAGCAGTACTTC. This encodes CASCRDSSYEQYF.

The CDR3 nucleotides read TGCAGTGCTAGAGGAAGGGCAGGGCCAACTAATGAAAAACTGTTTTTT. As protein: CSARGRAGPTNEKLFF. V usage is TRBV20-1 and J usage is TRBJ1-4; tentatively, D is TRBD1 (5 bases). The CDR3 sequence is 16 residues long. Germline V gene sequence: CDR1 DFQATT, CDR2 SNEGSKA (reference sequence). Deletions cut 1 base from V and 0 bases from J, with 12 bases between.

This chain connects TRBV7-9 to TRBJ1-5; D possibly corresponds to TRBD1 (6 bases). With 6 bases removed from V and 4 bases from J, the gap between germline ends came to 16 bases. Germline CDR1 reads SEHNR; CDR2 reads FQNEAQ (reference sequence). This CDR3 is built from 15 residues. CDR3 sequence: CASSAQGNGNQPQHF. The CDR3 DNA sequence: TGTGCCAGCAGTGCACAGGGAAATGGTAATCAGCCCCAGCATTTT.

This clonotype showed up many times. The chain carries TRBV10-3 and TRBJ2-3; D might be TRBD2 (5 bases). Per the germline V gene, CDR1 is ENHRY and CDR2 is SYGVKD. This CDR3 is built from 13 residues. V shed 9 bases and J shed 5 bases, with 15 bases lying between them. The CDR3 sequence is CAIGGRSEDTQYF. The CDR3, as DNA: TGTGCCATTGGCGGACGTAGCGAAGATACGCAGTATTTT.

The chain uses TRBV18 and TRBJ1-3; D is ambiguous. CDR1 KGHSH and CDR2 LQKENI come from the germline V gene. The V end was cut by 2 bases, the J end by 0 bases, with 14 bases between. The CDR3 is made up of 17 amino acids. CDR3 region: CASSPSSGVSSGNTIYF. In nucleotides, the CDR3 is TGTGCCAGCTCACCATCAAGTGGAGTCAGCTCTGGAAACACCATATATTTT.

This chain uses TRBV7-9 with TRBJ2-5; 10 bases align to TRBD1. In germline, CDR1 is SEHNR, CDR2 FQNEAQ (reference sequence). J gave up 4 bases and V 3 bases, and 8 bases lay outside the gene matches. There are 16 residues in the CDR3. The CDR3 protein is CASSFPPGTGVETQYF. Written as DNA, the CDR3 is TGTGCCAGCAGCTTCCCCCCGGGGACAGGGGTAGAGACCCAGTACTTC.

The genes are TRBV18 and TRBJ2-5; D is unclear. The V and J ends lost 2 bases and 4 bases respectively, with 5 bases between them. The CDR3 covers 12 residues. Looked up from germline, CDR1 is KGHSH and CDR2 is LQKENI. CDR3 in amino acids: CASSPMTETQYF. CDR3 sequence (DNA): TGTGCCAGCTCACCAATGACAGAGACCCAGTACTTC.